The 3 T cell receptor beta chains given below trace back to one sample, sequenced in a study of identical twins. MiXCR, applied by TCRdb to the 5' RACE reads, yields one record per CDR3 protein. This table holds 1.5 million to 2 million distinct CDR3 sequences, about 32% found once. The sequenced material came from cord blood. The receptors were sampled from a newborn girl in good health.

The table lists this clonotype with a few counts. The chain links TRBV20-1 to TRBJ2-3, with a weak D call TRBD1 (7 bases). This CDR3 is 15 amino acids long. Germline loops: CDR1 DFQATT, CDR2 SNEGSKA (reference sequence). CDR3 loop: CSALRQGGFADTQYF. The CDR3 DNA reads TGCAGCGCTCTAAGACAGGGAGGTTTTGCAGATACGCAGTATTTT.

This clonotype was detected a few times. The V call is TRBV10-3, the J call TRBJ2-1; 10 bases are shared with TRBD2. Per germline, CDR1 ENHRY and CDR2 SYGVKD. This CDR3 spans 14 amino acids. The trim removed 11 bases at V and 4 bases at J, leaving 8 bases unmatched. The DNA for the CDR3 is TGTGCCCCCCCCGGGACTAGCGTATACAATGAGCAGTTCTTC. Residues: CAPPGTSVYNEQFF.

In regard to this clonotype: The CDR3 does not end in the conserved phenylalanine or tryptophan, so this is likely a read error. Here the CDR3 reads CASSLGTATLYGYTL. The CDR3 region has the DNA TGTGCCAGCAGTTTGGGGACCGCTACCCTCTATGGCTACACCTTG. This rearrangement joins TRBV12-3 or TRBV12-4 to TRBJ1-2, with a weak D call TRBD1 (5 bases). Trimming pared 3 bases from V and 4 bases from J, leaving 15 bases between. This CDR3 has 15 residues.